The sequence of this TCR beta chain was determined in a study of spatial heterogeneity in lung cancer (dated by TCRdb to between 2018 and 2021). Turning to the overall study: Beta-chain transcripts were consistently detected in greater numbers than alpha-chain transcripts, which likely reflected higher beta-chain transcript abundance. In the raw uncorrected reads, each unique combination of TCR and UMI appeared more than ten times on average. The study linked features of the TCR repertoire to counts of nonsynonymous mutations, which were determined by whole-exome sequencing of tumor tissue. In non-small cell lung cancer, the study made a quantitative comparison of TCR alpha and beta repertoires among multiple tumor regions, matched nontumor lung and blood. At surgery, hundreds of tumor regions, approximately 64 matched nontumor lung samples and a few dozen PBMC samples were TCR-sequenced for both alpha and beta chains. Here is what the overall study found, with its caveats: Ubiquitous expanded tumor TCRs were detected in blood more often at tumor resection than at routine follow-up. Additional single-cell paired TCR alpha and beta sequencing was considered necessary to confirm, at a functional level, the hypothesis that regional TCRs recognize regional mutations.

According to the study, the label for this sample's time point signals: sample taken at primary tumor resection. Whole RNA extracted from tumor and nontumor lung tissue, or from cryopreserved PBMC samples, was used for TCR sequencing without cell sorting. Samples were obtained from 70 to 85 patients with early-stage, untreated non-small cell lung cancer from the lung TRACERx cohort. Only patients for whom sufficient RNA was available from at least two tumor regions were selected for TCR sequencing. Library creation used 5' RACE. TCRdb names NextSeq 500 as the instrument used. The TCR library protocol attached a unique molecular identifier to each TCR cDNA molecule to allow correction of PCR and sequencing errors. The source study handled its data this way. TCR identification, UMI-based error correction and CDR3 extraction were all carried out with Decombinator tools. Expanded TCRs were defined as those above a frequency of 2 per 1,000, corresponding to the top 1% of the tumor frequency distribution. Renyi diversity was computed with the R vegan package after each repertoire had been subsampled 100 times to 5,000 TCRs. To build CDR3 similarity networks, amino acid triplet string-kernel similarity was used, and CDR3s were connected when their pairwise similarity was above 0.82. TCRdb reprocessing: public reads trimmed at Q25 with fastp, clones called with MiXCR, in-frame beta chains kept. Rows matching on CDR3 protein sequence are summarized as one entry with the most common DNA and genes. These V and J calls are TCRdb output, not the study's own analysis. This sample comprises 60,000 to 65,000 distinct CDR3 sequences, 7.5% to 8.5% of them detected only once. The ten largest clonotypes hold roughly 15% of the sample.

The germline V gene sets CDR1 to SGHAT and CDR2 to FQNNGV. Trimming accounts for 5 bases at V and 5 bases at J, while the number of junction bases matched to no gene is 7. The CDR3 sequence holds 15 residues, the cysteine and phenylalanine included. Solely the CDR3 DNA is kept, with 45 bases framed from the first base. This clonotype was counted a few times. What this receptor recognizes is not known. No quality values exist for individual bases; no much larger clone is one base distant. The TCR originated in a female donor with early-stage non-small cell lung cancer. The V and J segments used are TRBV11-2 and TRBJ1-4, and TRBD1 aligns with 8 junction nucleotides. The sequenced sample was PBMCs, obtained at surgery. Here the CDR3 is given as CASSRTGLRNEKLFF. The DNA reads TGTGCCAGCAGCCGGACAGGGCTTCGGAATGAAAAACTGTTTTTT.